This is a list of T cell receptor beta chains from one sample in a study of post-analysis software for immune sequencing data. TCRdb analysed the PCR reads with MiXCR anew, one entry per CDR3 protein. The sample consists of about 820,000 distinct CDR3 sequences, approximately 53% of them appearing once. The sequenced material came from blood. Receptors originate from a girl between 5 and 17 years old with multiple sclerosis. Both conserved end residues are part of each CDR3. D genes are given only for firm matches. The size of a clone is reported for some rows only, either as once, few or many, or as a class for expanded clones.

CDR3 protein	CDR3 DNA	V gene	D gene	clone size	J gene
CASSLGQNLYEQYF	TGCGCCAGCAGCCTGGGACAGAATCTCTACGAGCAGTACTTC	TRBV5-1	TRBD1	-	TRBJ2-7
CASSLEQNPYNEQFF	TGCGCCAGCAGCTTGGAACAGAACCCCTACAATGAGCAGTTCTTC	TRBV5-1	-	-	TRBJ2-1
CASSSGQLINEQFF	TGCGCCAGCAGCTCAGGACAGCTGATCAATGAGCAGTTCTTC	TRBV5-1	-	-	TRBJ2-1
CASSLYGQGEQYF	TGTGCCAGCAGCTTATACGGACAGGGGGAGCAGTACTTC	TRBV7-2	TRBD1	-	TRBJ2-7
CASSPFLEETQYF	TGTGCCAGCTCACCTTTTCTTGAAGAGACCCAGTACTTC	TRBV18	-	-	TRBJ2-5
CASSRQGGSEQFF	TGTGCCAGCTCCCGACAGGGGGGGAGTGAGCAGTTCTTC	TRBV6-6	TRBD1	-	TRBJ2-1
CASSRVGTGTYEQYF	TGCGCCAGCAGCCGAGTTGGGACAGGGACGTACGAGCAGTACTTC	TRBV4-1	TRBD1	-	TRBJ2-7
CATSTTVTSTDTQYF	TGTGCCACCAGCACGACCGTTACTAGCACAGATACGCAGTATTTT	TRBV15	-	-	TRBJ2-3
CASSPQGRNNYYGYTF	TGTGCCAGCAGCCCCCAAGGGCGGAATAATTACTATGGCTACACCTTC	TRBV7-2	-	-	TRBJ1-2
CASSLSPGNSYEQYF	TGTGCTAGCAGCTTAAGCCCGGGGAACTCCTACGAGCAGTACTTC	TRBV7-6	-	-	TRBJ2-7
CSVEGDRAYEQYF	TGCAGCGTTGAAGGAGACAGGGCCTACGAGCAGTACTTC	TRBV29-1	TRBD1	-	TRBJ2-7
CASSWGQVKVLTF	TGTGCCAGCAGCTGGGGACAGGTGAAGGTCCTGACTTTC	TRBV7-8	TRBD1	few	TRBJ2-6
CASSRNVQGYSNYGYTF	TGTGCCAGCAGCCGCAACGTTCAAGGGTATTCTAACTATGGCTACACCTTC	TRBV7-8	-	-	TRBJ1-2
CASSLTGTDHGYTF	TGTGCCAGCAGCCTAACTGGGACGGACCATGGCTACACCTTC	TRBV7-9	-	few	TRBJ1-2
CSATGGESSYEQYF	TGCAGTGCGACAGGGGGGGAATCCTCCTACGAGCAGTACTTC	TRBV20-1	TRBD1	few	TRBJ2-7
CSVGGTSGRYIQNF	TGCAGCGTTGGGGGGACTAGCGGGAGGTACATTCAGAACTTC	TRBV29-1	TRBD2	-	TRBJ2-4
CASSSGLAGGAYEQYF	TGTGCCAGCAGCTCCGGACTAGCGGGAGGGGCTTACGAGCAGTACTTC	TRBV9	TRBD2	-	TRBJ2-7
CASSLWRGEGNEQFF	TGCGCCAGCAGCTTGTGGCGAGGGGAGGGGAATGAGCAGTTCTTC	TRBV5-1	TRBD2	-	TRBJ2-1
CASSLGSGQGNQPQHF	TGCGCCAGCAGCTTGGGCTCCGGGCAGGGCAATCAGCCCCAGCATTTT	TRBV5-1	-	-	TRBJ1-5
CASSWEVSNTEAFF	TGTGCCAGCAGCTGGGAAGTATCGAACACTGAAGCTTTCTTT	TRBV5-6	-	-	TRBJ1-1
CSARERSGGQQYF	TGCAGTGCTAGAGAACGGAGCGGGGGCCAGCAGTACTTC	TRBV20-1	TRBD2	-	TRBJ2-7
CSTSVTEAFF	-	TRBV20-1	-	-	TRBJ1-1
CASTGSGANVLTF	TGTGCCAGCACGGGCTCTGGGGCCAACGTCCTGACTTTC	TRBV12-3/TRBV12-4	-	few	TRBJ2-6
CASSQDWLGYTF	TGTGCCAGCAGCCAAGATTGGTTGGGCTACACCTTC	TRBV3-1	-	-	TRBJ1-2
CASSYTAGSYNEQFF	TGTGCCAGCAGTTACACGGCGGGGTCCTACAATGAGCAGTTCTTC	TRBV6-5	-	-	TRBJ2-1
CASSPFTGSTDTQYF	TGTGCCAGCAGTCCTTTCACGGGGAGCACAGATACGCAGTATTTT	TRBV12-3/TRBV12-4	-	-	TRBJ2-3
CASSLAVPGQGYYGYTF	TGCGCCAGCAGCCTTGCCGTTCCGGGACAGGGGTACTATGGCTACACCTTC	TRBV5-1	TRBD1	-	TRBJ1-2
CASSPPPWSGSFNEQFF	TGTGCCAGCAGCCCCCCGCCGTGGAGCGGGAGTTTCAATGAGCAGTTCTTC	TRBV27	TRBD2	-	TRBJ2-1
CASSQGRGGYTF	TGTGCCAGCAGCCAAGGCCGTGGGGGCTACACCTTC	TRBV3-1	-	-	TRBJ1-2
CSARISGGAWNNEQFF	TGCAGTGCTAGGATTAGCGGGGGGGCCTGGAACAATGAGCAGTTCTTC	TRBV20-1	TRBD2	few	TRBJ2-1
CASSPRVGGIQYF	TGTGCCAGCAGCCCGAGGGTGGGTGGGATTCAGTACTTC	TRBV7-2	-	few	TRBJ2-4
CASGWGTGETQYF	TGTGCCAGCGGATGGGGGACGGGGGAGACCCAGTACTTC	TRBV5-6	-	few	TRBJ2-5
CASSLKASSNTEAFF	TGTGCCAGCTCACTAAAAGCCAGTTCGAACACTGAAGCTTTCTTT	TRBV18	-	few	TRBJ1-1
CATSRDRGLEQYF	TGTGCCACCAGCAGGGACAGGGGGCTCGAGCAGTACTTC	TRBV15	TRBD1	-	TRBJ2-7
CASSLRGTGETQYF	TGTGCCAGCAGTTTAAGGGGGACAGGGGAGACCCAGTACTTC	TRBV27	TRBD1	-	TRBJ2-5
CASTHTGTGEREQFF	TGTGCCAGCACCCATACCGGGACAGGGGAAAGGGAGCAGTTCTTC	TRBV3-1	TRBD1	once	TRBJ2-1
CASRGARVPQYF	TGTGCCAGCAGGGGGGCTCGGGTTCCCCAGTACTTC	TRBV12-3/TRBV12-4	-	-	TRBJ2-7
CSAPTTDGGGRGYTF	TGCAGCGCCCCGACCACGGATGGTGGGGGAAGAGGCTACACCTTC	TRBV29-1	-	-	TRBJ1-2
CSARDRIAGGSDTQYF	TGCAGTGCTAGAGATAGAATAGCGGGAGGGTCAGATACGCAGTATTTT	TRBV20-1	TRBD2	-	TRBJ2-3
CASSLGGTSNEQFF	TGTGCCAGCAGCTTAGGTGGGACTAGCAATGAGCAGTTCTTC	TRBV7-8	TRBD2	few	TRBJ2-1
CASSPAGGAPLHF	TGTGCCAGCAGCCCTGCGGGAGGAGCACCCCTCCACTTT	TRBV7-2	-	-	TRBJ1-6
CSALDPTNYGYTF	TGCAGCGCTCTGGACCCTACTAACTATGGCTACACCTTC	TRBV29-1	-	few	TRBJ1-2
CASSSPRWGNGPQVADTQYF	TGTGCCAGCAGTTCTCCCCGGTGGGGAAACGGCCCTCAGGTGGCAGATACGCAGTATTTT	TRBV6-5	-	few	TRBJ2-3
CASSEHRDGYTF	TGTGCCAGCAGTGAACACAGGGACGGCTACACCTTC	TRBV2	-	-	TRBJ1-2
CSARDPSGSYEQYF	TGCAGTGCTAGGGATCCTAGCGGGAGCTACGAGCAGTACTTC	TRBV20-1	TRBD2	-	TRBJ2-7
CASSPGFNQPQHF	TGTGCCAGCTCACCCGGTTTTAATCAGCCCCAGCATTTT	TRBV18	-	-	TRBJ1-5
CASSSATSPNYGYTF	TGTGCCAGCAGCTCCGCGACCTCCCCTAACTATGGCTACACCTTC	TRBV7-9	-	-	TRBJ1-2
CASSTSSGRMYEQYF	TGTGCCAGCAGTACATCTAGCGGGAGGATGTACGAGCAGTACTTC	TRBV25-1	TRBD2	-	TRBJ2-7
CASSPALFTQGAEGGTQYF	TGTGCCAGCAGTCCGGCCCTTTTTACACAGGGGGCCGAAGGTGGTACGCAGTATTTT	TRBV27	TRBD1	-	TRBJ2-3
CSAWTRAVQETQYF	TGCAGTGCTTGGACAAGGGCGGTCCAAGAGACCCAGTACTTC	TRBV20-1	-	-	TRBJ2-5
CASSPQDPLRGANVLTF	TGTGCCAGCTCACCTCAAGACCCCCTTCGTGGGGCCAACGTCCTGACTTTC	TRBV18	-	-	TRBJ2-6
CASSPTFGSNEQFF	TGTGCCAGCAGTCCCACCTTCGGCAGCAATGAGCAGTTCTTC	TRBV12-3/TRBV12-4	-	-	TRBJ2-1
CSALYAGVLYEQYF	TGCAGTGCCCTCTATGCGGGGGTTCTTTACGAGCAGTACTTC	TRBV20-1	TRBD2	-	TRBJ2-7
CASSLDRFWTSGTYEQYF	TGTGCCAGCAGCTTAGATAGGTTTTGGACTAGCGGCACCTACGAGCAGTACTTC	TRBV7-9	TRBD2	-	TRBJ2-7
CASKGQGRYTF	TGCGCCAGCAAGGGACAGGGGCGCTACACCTTC	TRBV5-1	TRBD1	-	TRBJ1-2
CASSQGPAGAEQYF	TGTGCCAGCAGCCAAGGCCCCGCAGGGGCCGAGCAGTACTTC	TRBV3-1	-	few	TRBJ2-7
CSVDAGGVNYGYTF	TGCAGCGTTGATGCAGGGGGGGTAAACTATGGCTACACCTTC	TRBV29-1	TRBD1	-	TRBJ1-2